The 15 T cell receptor beta chains listed next were all sequenced from one sample in a study of tumor-infiltrating lymphocytes in primary liver carcinoma. TCR beta cDNA came from about 500 ng total RNA, primed with a constant-region primer. Amplification in three nested multiplex PCR rounds with slightly modified ARM-PCR gave rise to TCR beta libraries. The first two PCR rounds, approximately 10 cycles each, used TRBV1-TRBV30 forward primers and a C-beta reverse primer. TCRdb processed the multiplex PCR reads anew with MiXCR; each CDR3 protein has one entry. The sample shows 150,000 to 200,000 distinct CDR3 sequences, about 55% of them seen only once. Alongside blood RNA obtained from unsorted whole blood, germline DNA was also extracted. The sequencing sample was made of peripheral blood. These receptors came from a man between 35 and 55 years old with primary liver carcinoma and hepatitis B virus infection.

This chain links TRBV11-2 with TRBJ2-1; D is ambiguous. The CDR3 loop spans 15 amino acids. CDR1 is SGHAT and CDR2 is FQNNGV in the germline V gene. Deletions cut 5 bases from V and 1 base from J, with 12 bases between. In nucleotides, the CDR3 is TGTGCCAGCAGCCTACCTAGTTTTTCCTACAATGAGCAGTTCTTC. Translated: CASSLPSFSYNEQFF.

The chain links TRBV25-1 to TRBJ1-5, with D perhaps TRBD1 (5 bases). The V gene's germline CDR1 is MGHDK and CDR2 SYGVNS. V was cut by 2 bases and J by 8 bases, with 13 bases left in between. The CDR3 runs to 14 residues. The CDR3 DNA follows: TGTGCCAGCAGTGAAATGGGGCTGGATGAGCCCCAGCATTTT. It encodes CASSEMGLDEPQHF.

The V and J genes are TRBV5-6 and TRBJ2-7, with a weak D call TRBD2 (5 bases). Germline V CDR1 and CDR2: SGHDT, YYEEEE. This CDR3 contains 13 residues. Trimming left V 2 bases short and J 6 bases short, with 12 bases between. CDR3 sequence: CASSLSGSAEQYF. In nucleotides, the CDR3 is TGTGCCAGCAGCTTATCGGGATCCGCCGAGCAGTACTTC.

The V and J genes are TRBV6-5 and TRBJ2-2; TRBD2 matches 8 bases. The CDR3 covers 15 residues. The V segment lost 7 bases and the J segment 6 bases; nucleotides outside the gene matches: 10. The germline V gene encodes CDR1 MNHEY and CDR2 SVGAGI. The chain's CDR3 is CASKAGALNAGELFF. CDR3 in DNA: TGTGCCAGCAAAGCGGGAGCATTAAACGCCGGGGAGCTGTTTTTT.

The V and J genes are TRBV5-4 and TRBJ2-3, with 8 bases identical to TRBD2. CDR3 length equals 14 residues. V dropped 4 bases and J dropped 5; count of bases not matched to a gene: 6. The V gene's germline CDR1 is SGHNT and CDR2 YYREEE (reference sequence). As DNA, the CDR3 is TGTGCCAGCAGCCCCAAAGCGGGGGTAGATACGCAGTATTTT. Its translation: CASSPKAGVDTQYF.

Many counts were recorded for this clonotype. The chain employs TRBV6-5 and TRBJ2-1; 7 positions match TRBD2. The CDR3 totals 16 residues. Per germline, CDR1 MNHEY and CDR2 SVGAGI. Trimming took 5 bases from V and 5 from J; bases not matched to a gene: 12. CDR3 bases: TGTGCCAGCAGTGCCCGAAGCGGGGAAAGGGACAATGAGCAGTTCTTC. Protein product: CASSARSGERDNEQFF.

The genes are TRBV5-6 and TRBJ1-1; no clear D gene. The V and J ends lost 0 bases and 4 bases respectively, with 13 bases between them. Germline V CDR1 and CDR2: SGHDT, YYEEEE. The CDR3 spans 15 residues. In DNA form, the CDR3 reads TGTGCCAGCAGCTTGGCCGGCCCCCTGGGCACTGAAGCTTTCTTT. It encodes CASSLAGPLGTEAFF.

CDR3 amino acids: CASSYLSVITDTQYF. CDR3 nucleotide sequence: TGTGCCAGCAGTTATCTTAGCGTAATCACAGATACGCAGTATTTT. This chain joins TRBV6-6 and TRBJ2-3; tentatively, D is TRBD2 (5 bases). V dropped 3 bases and J dropped 2 bases, with 12 bases sitting between them. Germline V gene lookup returns CDR1 MNHNY and CDR2 SVGAGI (reference sequence). The CDR3 runs 15 residues.

With regard to this clonotype: This clone may be a read error of a much larger clone one base away. The V gene is TRBV6-9, the J gene TRBJ2-3; TRBD2 agrees at 11 bases. The length of the CDR3 is 16 residues. V shed 5 bases and J 3 bases; nucleotides not matched to a gene: 7. CDR1 and CDR2 from the germline V gene are MNHGY and SVAAGI. CDR3 loop: CASSDLAGGRTDTQYF. CDR3 DNA: TGTGCCAGCAGTGATTTAGCGGGAGGGAGAACAGATACGCAGTATTTT.

This clonotype showed up just once. Germline is not matched at one junction end, which may reflect a read error. The chain recombines TRBV11-2 with TRBJ2-7; D is undetermined. Germline values: CDR1 SGHAT, CDR2 FQNNGV. The CDR3 contains 14 residues. The CDR3 sequence: CAGSLTDAAYKQYF. CDR3 nucleotides: TGTGCCGGCAGCTTAACCGATGCAGCCTACAAGCAGTACTTC.

This clonotype occurred a few times. This chain connects TRBV28 to TRBJ1-5; D is perhaps TRBD1 (5 bases). The CDR3 has 14 amino acids. CDR1 MDHEN and CDR2 SYDVKM come from the germline V gene. Trimming stripped 6 bases from V and 7 bases from J, with 16 bases between. In DNA, the CDR3 is TGTGCCAGCAGCGGAGGGGAAGATATACAGCCCCAGCATTTT. Its translation is CASSGGEDIQPQHF. The full variable domain, in which reference TRBV28 and TRBJ1-5 provide the parts outside the CDR3, is DVKVTQSSRYLVKRTGEKVFLECVQDMDHENMFWYRQDPGLGLRLIYFSYDVKMKEKGDIPEGYSVSREKKERFSLILESASTNQTSMYLCASSGGEDIQPQHFGDGTRLSIL.

This clonotype was seen a few times. V is TRBV5-1 and J is TRBJ2-6; D uncertain. This CDR3 spans 15 amino acids. V was cut by 0 bases and J by 2 bases, with 6 bases left in between. Germline loops: CDR1 SGHRS, CDR2 YFSETQ. CDR3 sequence (DNA): TGCGCCAGCAGCTTGGTTGAGGCTGGGGCCAACGTCCTGACTTTC. Translating gives CASSLVEAGANVLTF.

Turning to this clonotype: One base away lies a much larger clone, so this may be a sequencing read error. The chain uses TRBV11-2 and TRBJ2-4; no firm D call. In germline, CDR1 is SGHAT, CDR2 FQNNGV. The length of the CDR3 is 14 residues. The CDR3 sequence: CASSYLNNKSIQYF. As DNA, the CDR3 is TGTGCCAGCAGCTATCTCAATAACAAAAGCATTCAGTACTTC.

V is TRBV5-1 and J is TRBJ1-2; 7 nucleotides match TRBD1. There are 16 residues in the CDR3. J lost 1 base, V lost 1 base, and 7 bases had no gene match. Germline CDR1 and CDR2: SGHRS and YFSETQ. The CDR3 sequence is CASSLSSRDSNYGYTF. The CDR3 bases are TGCGCCAGCAGCTTGTCTTCCCGGGACAGTAACTATGGCTACACCTTC.

This clonotype was found once. One end of the junction fails to match germline, which may point to a read error. The chain couples TRBV5-1 to TRBJ1-1, with D uncertain. CDR3 size: 13 residues. Germline lookup yields CDR1 SGHRS and CDR2 YFSETQ. For the CDR3, the DNA is TGCGCCAGCAGCTTCGGTATGAACACTCAAGCTTTCTTT. Its protein product is CASSFGMNTQAFF.